This T cell receptor (beta chain) was documented in a study of blood T cell repertoires in COVID-19. TCRdb's table, derived via immunoSEQ multiplex PCR, lists solely in-frame clones and lacks some. Seen here are fewer than 200,000 clones, around 85% observed once, and the top ten hold over 3%. This CDR3 spans 14 amino acids. The germline CDR1 and CDR2 sequences are SGHRS and YFSETQ. V gave up 3 bases and J gave up 6 bases; unmatched junction bases: 5. The sample was peripheral blood. The receptor was isolated from a human donor with acute or convalescent COVID-19. The donor label of this sample is uncertain. V usage is TRBV5-1 and J usage is TRBJ1-5; the match to TRBD1 covers 8 bases. The chain's CDR3 is CASSSGTGSQPQHF. In DNA form, the CDR3 reads TGCGCCAGCAGCTCCGGGACAGGTAGTCAGCCCCAGCATTTT.